The 22 T cell receptor beta chains in this list originate from one sample, sequenced in a study of blood T cell repertoires in COVID-19. Clones were sequenced by immunoSEQ multiplex PCR, and TCRdb holds only the in-frame ones, with some missing. Found here are about 74,000 clones, 88% of them singletons; the top ten hold approximately 1.9%. Sample: peripheral blood. The receptors were sampled from a woman of 80 years or more with active or convalescent COVID-19.

The V call is TRBV29-1, the J call TRBJ1-1; 7 bases match TRBD1. The CDR3 consists of 13 residues. J was trimmed by 12 bases and V by 2 bases; bases with no gene match: 12. CDR1 and CDR2 (germline): SQVTM, ANQGSEA. The CDR3 coding sequence is TGCAGCGTTGAAAAGGGCGGCAGGGGGAGAACTTTCTTT. Its protein is CSVEKGGRGRTFF.

This chain joins TRBV5-4 and TRBJ1-2; TRBD1 agrees at 9 bases. J was trimmed by 5 bases and V by 4 bases; bases with no gene match: 3. Germline CDR1 SGHNT, CDR2 YYREEE (reference sequence). The CDR3 length is 13 residues. The CDR3 DNA is TGTGCCAGCAGCAGGGACAGGGATTATGGCTACACCTTC. This encodes CASSRDRDYGYTF.

Of note for this clone: A junction end diverges from the germline sequence, so it may reflect a read error. The gene calls are TRBV5-5 and TRBJ2-3, with 9 nucleotides matching TRBD1. Germline V gene lookup returns CDR1 SGHKS and CDR2 YYEKEE (reference sequence). The CDR3 runs 12 residues. The chain's CDR3 is CASSIRDRVTTF. CDR3 DNA: TGTGCCAGCAGCATCCGGGACAGGGTTACGACTTTT.

This clone was seen a single time. This sequence joins TRBV9 and TRBJ2-2; 7 bases line up with TRBD1. The CDR3 is 18 amino acids. V trimming: 3 bases; J trimming: 3 bases; junction bases outside the gene matches: 14. The V gene's germline CDR1 is SGDLS and CDR2 YYNGEE. The CDR3 DNA reads as TGTGCCAGCAGCGCAGACCCTGACAGGGCATATCACACCGGGGAGCTGTTTTTT. Translated: CASSADPDRAYHTGELFF. Filled out from reference TRBV9 and TRBJ2-2, the complete variable domain reads DSGVTQTPKHLITATGQRVTLRCSPRSGDLSVYWYQQSLDQGLQFLIQYYNGEERAKGNILERFSAQQFPDLHSELNLSSLELGDSALYFCASSADPDRAYHTGELFFGEGSRLTVL.

V gene TRBV15 combines with J gene TRBJ2-7; 9 nucleotides match TRBD1. The CDR3 totals 16 residues. With V trimmed by 3 bases and J by 2 bases, 8 bases remained unmatched. Per germline, CDR1 LNHNV and CDR2 YYDKDF (reference sequence). CDR3 nucleotide sequence: TGTGCCACCAGCAGGGGAGCCGGGACAGGGACCTACGAGCAGTACTTC. It encodes CATSRGAGTGTYEQYF. The whole variable domain, remainder taken from reference TRBV15 and TRBJ2-7, is DAMVIQNPRYQVTQFGKPVTLSCSQTLNHNVMYWYQQKSSQAPKLLFHYYDKDFNNEADTPDNFQSRRPNTSFCFLDIRSPGLGDTAMYLCATSRGAGTGTYEQYFGPGTRLTVT.

This chain uses TRBV3-1 (or the pseudogene TRBV3-2) with TRBJ1-2; perhaps TRBD1 as D (5 bases). The CDR3 extends over 12 amino acids. The V and J ends lost 4 bases and 7 bases respectively, with 10 bases between them. Germline V gene sequence: CDR1 LGHDT, CDR2 YNNKEL (reference sequence). This chain's CDR3 is CASSRTIGGYTF. The CDR3 DNA reads as TGTGCCAGCAGCCGGACAATCGGTGGCTACACCTTC.

The chain has TRBV21-1 and TRBJ2-5; no DNA check was done on the table's D call, TRBD1. TRBV21-1 is deemed a pseudogene. The CDR3 extends over 24 amino acids. Written as DNA, the CDR3 is TGTGCCAGCAGCAAAGAATTAGCGGCCTACCTTAGAAATGGGGGCAGGGGGGACCAGGAGACCCAGTACTTC. This translates into CASSKELAAYLRNGGRGDQETQYF.

The chain links TRBV5-1 to TRBJ2-3, with a weak D call TRBD2 (7 bases). Between the trimmed V and J ends, which lost 1 base and 0 bases, there was a span of 12 bases. CDR1 is SGHRS and CDR2 is YFSETQ in the germline V gene. The length of the CDR3 is 16 residues. CDR3 nucleotides: TGCGCCAGCAGCTTGTTCGGGGGGCGGAGCACAGATACGCAGTATTTT. This translates into CASSLFGGRSTDTQYF.

This clone has a handful of counts. The V call is TRBV18, the J call TRBJ1-4; TRBD1 might be the D (5 bases). The CDR3 totals 14 residues. Germline values: CDR1 KGHSH, CDR2 LQKENI. V lost 5 bases and J lost 6, with 13 bases in between. CDR3 residues: CASSSTVRDEKLFF. The CDR3 DNA sequence: TGTGCCAGCTCATCGACAGTTAGGGATGAAAAACTGTTTTTT.

This clone was seen only once. The J gene is TRBJ2-2, the V gene TRBV4-3, with 10 bases that match TRBD2. The CDR3 covers 17 residues. J was trimmed by 2 bases and V by 1 base; bases with no gene match: 4. Germline assignment: CDR1 LGHNA and CDR2 YSLEER. The CDR3 spells CASSQATSGTNTGELFF. In DNA, the CDR3 is TGCGCCAGCAGCCAAGCAACTAGCGGGACAAACACCGGGGAGCTGTTTTTT.

The chain links TRBV3-1 (or the pseudogene TRBV3-2) to TRBJ1-4, with D tentatively TRBD1 (5 bases). The germline V gene has CDR1 LGHDT and CDR2 YNNKEL (reference sequence). This CDR3 is built from 15 residues. With 1 base removed from V and 6 bases from J, the gap between germline ends came to 12 bases. DNA of the CDR3: TGTGCCAGCAGCCAAGGGTCCGGGGGGGATGAAAAACTGTTTTTT. It yields the protein CASSQGSGGDEKLFF.

The V gene is TRBV9, the J gene TRBJ2-3, with 7 bases fitting TRBD2. Germline V gene sequence: CDR1 SGDLS, CDR2 YYNGEE. J gave up 1 base and V 4 bases, and 3 bases lay outside the gene matches. CDR3 length: 14 amino acids. CDR3 amino acids: CASSIREGTDTQYF. The CDR3 nucleotides read TGTGCCAGCAGCATCCGGGAGGGCACAGATACGCAGTATTTT.

V is TRBV15 and J is TRBJ1-4; 9 positions match TRBD1. Germline CDR1 reads LNHNV; CDR2 reads YYDKDF (reference sequence). Germline trimming cut 5 bases from V and 5 bases from J; bases unmatched to any gene: 6. The CDR3 loop spans 15 amino acids. In DNA form, the CDR3 reads TGTGCCACCAGCTCCACCGGGACAGGGAATGAAAAACTGTTTTTT. It encodes CATSSTGTGNEKLFF.

This rearrangement joins TRBV7-2 to TRBJ1-1; 9 bases line up with TRBD1. The CDR3 spans 15 residues. The ends lost 5 bases at V and 0 bases at J; junction bases unmatched: 4. Germline lookup yields CDR1 SGHTA and CDR2 FQGNSA. CDR3 sequence reads: CASSQGTGMNTEAFF. In nucleotides, the CDR3 is TGTGCCAGCAGCCAAGGGACAGGGATGAACACTGAAGCTTTCTTT.

This clone was seen once. V gene TRBV19 combines with J gene TRBJ2-4; TRBD1 matches at 9 bases. The junction had 8 bases not matched to a gene; V was cut back by 5 bases and J by 6 bases. Germline V CDR1 and CDR2: LNHDA, SQIVND (reference sequence). The CDR3 has 15 residues. The CDR3 nucleotides are TGTGCCAGTAGTGTACAGGGGGCGCGGGGAAACATTCAGTACTTC. This translates into CASSVQGARGNIQYF.

The chain joins TRBV5-5 to TRBJ1-1; 10 bases fit TRBD1. With 3 bases clipped from V and 0 bases from J, the junction kept 11 bases outside the gene matches. CDR3 length: 18 residues. Germline lookup yields CDR1 SGHKS and CDR2 YYEKEE (reference sequence). CDR3 nucleotide sequence: TGTGCCAGCAGCTACGGACAGGGGGAGGGCCTCATGAACACTGAAGCTTTCTTT. Translating it yields CASSYGQGEGLMNTEAFF.

V usage is TRBV27 and J usage is TRBJ2-1; 11 bases align to TRBD2. The CDR3 runs 17 residues. CDR1 is MNHEY and CDR2 is SMNVEV in the germline V gene (reference sequence). The V segment lost 2 bases and the J segment 6 bases; nucleotides outside the gene matches: 9. CDR3 in DNA: TGTGCCAGCAGTTTAGGCTCGCTAGCGGGGGGCGTCAATGAGCAGTTCTTC. As protein: CASSLGSLAGGVNEQFF.

The V and J genes are TRBV7-6 and TRBJ2-7; 9 nucleotides match TRBD2. Germline V lookup: CDR1 SGHVS, CDR2 FNYEAQ. Trimming removed 9 bases from V and 5 bases from J; junction bases left unmatched: 11. CDR3 length equals 14 residues. CDR3 region: CASSLNSGGNEQYF. The CDR3 nucleotides are TGTGCCAGTAGCCTTAATAGCGGGGGTAACGAGCAGTACTTC.

The chain combines TRBV4-2 with TRBJ1-4; D might be TRBD1 (6 bases). V lost 4 bases and J 2 bases, leaving 17 bases between the germline ends. The V gene's germline CDR1 is LGHNA and CDR2 YNFKEQ. This CDR3 spans 17 amino acids. CDR3 bases: TGTGCCAGCAGCCCCCCTGAGGGGGGAGGGACTAATGAAAAACTGTTTTTT. Residues: CASSPPEGGGTNEKLFF.

The chain combines TRBV10-1 with TRBJ1-1; possible D gene TRBD1, 5 bases. The CDR3 sequence is 15 residues long. Germline CDR1 reads WNHNN; CDR2 reads SYGVQD (reference sequence). Trimming removed 0 bases at V and 4 bases at J, with 12 bases between. CDR3 region: CASSESRAGTTEAFF. CDR3 bases: TGCGCCAGCAGTGAGTCAAGGGCGGGGACCACTGAAGCTTTCTTT.

The rearrangement uses TRBV9 and TRBJ2-7, with 9 positions matching TRBD2. After removal of 0 bases from V and 1 base from J, the junction contained 5 bases not matched to a gene. The CDR3 totals 16 residues. The germline V gene has CDR1 SGDLS and CDR2 YYNGEE. CDR3 residues: CASSVDPAGGSYEQYF. The CDR3 region has the DNA TGTGCCAGCAGCGTAGACCCAGCGGGGGGTTCCTACGAGCAGTACTTC.

This chain links TRBV2 with TRBJ1-5, with 8 positions matching TRBD1. This CDR3 contains 16 residues. Germline CDR1 is SNHLY and CDR2 is FYNNEI. Trimming took 2 bases from V and 7 from J; bases not matched to a gene: 10. CDR3 sequence reads: CASSEIRAGGGQPQHF. CDR3 sequence (DNA): TGTGCCAGCAGTGAAATAAGGGCAGGGGGCGGGCAGCCCCAGCATTTT.